This T cell receptor (beta chain) is drawn from a study of cytomegalovirus exposure and HLA in healthy donors. Study overall: A preliminary data release comprised roughly 85 million unique TCRs obtained from HLA-typed donors. Overall study results and limits: Versus the approximately 720-donor mean, an Asian-associated ancestry cluster reportedly showed fewer N-insertions in a later analysis. V- and J-gene trimming in TCR beta was tied to a missense DCLRE1C variant by an analysis performed later. Later analysis showed most CMV-associated TCR beta chains appearing HLA-restricted.

The CDR3 extends over 15 amino acids. Germline CDR1 SGHRS, CDR2 YFSETQ. V was clipped by 4 bases and J by 6 bases, with 16 bases between them. As for this clone: Its matching antigen is unknown.

Primers: 60 Vbeta forward and 13 Jbeta reverse. The repertoire was sequenced with immunoSEQ multiplex PCR; TCRdb's copy has only in-frame clones and lacks some. The sample shows approximately 190,000 clones, 70% to 85% of them seen only once. This receptor was identified in a man aged 35-49 years in good health and CMV-seropositive. Material for sequencing was PBMCs. V and J are TRBV5-1 and TRBJ1-4; D is unresolved. This CDR3 reads CASSGDPRRDEKLFF. In DNA form, the CDR3 reads TGCGCCAGCAGCGGCGACCCACGGCGGGATGAAAAACTGTTTTTT.